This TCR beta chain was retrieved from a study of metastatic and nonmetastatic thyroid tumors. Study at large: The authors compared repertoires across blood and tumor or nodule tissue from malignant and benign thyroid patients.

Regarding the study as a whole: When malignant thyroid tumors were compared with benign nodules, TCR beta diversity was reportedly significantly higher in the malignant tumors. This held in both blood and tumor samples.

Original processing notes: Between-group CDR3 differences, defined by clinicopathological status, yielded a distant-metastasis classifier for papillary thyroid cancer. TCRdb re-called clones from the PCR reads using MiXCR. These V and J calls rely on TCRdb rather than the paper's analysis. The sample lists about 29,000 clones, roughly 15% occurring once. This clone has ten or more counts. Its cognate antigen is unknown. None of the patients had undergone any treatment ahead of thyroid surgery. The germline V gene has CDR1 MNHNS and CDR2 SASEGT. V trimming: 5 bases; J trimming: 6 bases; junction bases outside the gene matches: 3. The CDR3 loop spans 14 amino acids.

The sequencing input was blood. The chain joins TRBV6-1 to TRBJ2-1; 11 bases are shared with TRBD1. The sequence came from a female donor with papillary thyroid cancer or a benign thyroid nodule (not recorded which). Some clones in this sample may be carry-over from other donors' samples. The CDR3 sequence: CASSSGTGGNEQFF. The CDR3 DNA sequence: TGTGCCAGCAGTTCCGGGACAGGGGGCAATGAGCAGTTCTTC.